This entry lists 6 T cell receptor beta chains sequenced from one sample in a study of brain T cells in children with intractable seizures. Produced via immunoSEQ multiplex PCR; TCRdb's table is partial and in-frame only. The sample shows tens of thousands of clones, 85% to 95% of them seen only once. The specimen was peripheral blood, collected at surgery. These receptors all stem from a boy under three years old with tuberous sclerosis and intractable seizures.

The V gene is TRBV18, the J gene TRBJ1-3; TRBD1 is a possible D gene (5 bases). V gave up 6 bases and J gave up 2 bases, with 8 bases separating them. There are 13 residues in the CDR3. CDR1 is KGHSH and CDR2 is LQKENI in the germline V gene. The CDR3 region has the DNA TGTGCCAGCTCCGGGGGTACTGGAAACACCATATATTTT. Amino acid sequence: CASSGGTGNTIYF.

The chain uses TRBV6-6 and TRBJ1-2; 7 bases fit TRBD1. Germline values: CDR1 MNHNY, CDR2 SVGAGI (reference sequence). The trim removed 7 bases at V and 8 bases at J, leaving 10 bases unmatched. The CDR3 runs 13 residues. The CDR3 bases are TGTGCCAGCACCCGGCGAGGGGGCAAAGGCTACACCTTC. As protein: CASTRRGGKGYTF.

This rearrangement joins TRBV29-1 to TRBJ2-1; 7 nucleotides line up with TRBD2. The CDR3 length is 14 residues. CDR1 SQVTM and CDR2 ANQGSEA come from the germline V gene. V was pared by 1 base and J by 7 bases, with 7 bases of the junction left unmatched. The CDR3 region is CSVEGGRAVNEQFF. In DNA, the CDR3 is TGCAGCGTTGAAGGTGGGAGGGCCGTAAATGAGCAGTTCTTC.

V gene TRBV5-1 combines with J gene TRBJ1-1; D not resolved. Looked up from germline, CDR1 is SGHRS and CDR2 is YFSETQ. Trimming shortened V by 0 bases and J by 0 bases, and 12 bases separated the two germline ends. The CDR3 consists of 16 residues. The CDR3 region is CASSLGAPPMNTEAFF. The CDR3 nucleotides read TGCGCCAGCAGCTTGGGGGCTCCTCCGATGAACACTGAAGCTTTCTTT.

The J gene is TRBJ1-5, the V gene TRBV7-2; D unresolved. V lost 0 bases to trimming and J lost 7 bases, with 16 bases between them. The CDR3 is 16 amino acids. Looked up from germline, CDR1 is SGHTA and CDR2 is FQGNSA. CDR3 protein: CASSLAFAGVGQPQHF. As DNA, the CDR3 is TGTGCCAGCAGCTTAGCGTTTGCCGGGGTTGGACAGCCCCAGCATTTT.

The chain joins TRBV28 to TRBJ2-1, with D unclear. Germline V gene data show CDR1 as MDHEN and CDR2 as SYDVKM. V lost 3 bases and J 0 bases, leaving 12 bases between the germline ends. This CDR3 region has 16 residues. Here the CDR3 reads CASSLDLASSYNEQFF. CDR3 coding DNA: TGTGCCAGCAGTTTGGATTTGGCTAGCTCCTACAATGAGCAGTTCTTC.